The T cell receptor beta chain described here comes from a study of tumor-infiltrating lymphocytes in primary liver carcinoma. Study at large: Sequenced samples came back with roughly 3.5 to 8 million productive TCRbeta reads, and the counts looked alike across tissue types.

The input was 450 to 550 ng total RNA; TCR beta cDNA was made from it with a constant-region primer. Libraries covering TCR beta were generated through three nested multiplex PCR rounds (using a slightly modified ARM-PCR). Primers for the first two PCR rounds were TRBV1-TRBV30 forward primers and a C-beta reverse primer (about 10 cycles per round). TCRdb redid the calling of the multiplex PCR reads with MiXCR, one entry per CDR3 protein. The table includes 90,000 to 100,000 distinct CDR3 sequences, approximately 71% detected once. The CDR3 has 16 residues. Germline assignment: CDR1 LGHNA and CDR2 YNFKEQ. With regard to this clonotype: A junction boundary mismatches the germline segment, possibly from a read error.

Co-extraction yielded RNA and DNA from roughly 21-30 mg of unsorted bulk tissue. The rearrangement joins TRBV4-2 to TRBJ2-1; maybe TRBD2 (6 bases). Specimen: liver tumor tissue from sampling region 5. The subset was: tumor region T5, tumor centre. This receptor was identified in a woman aged 60 to 75 with primary liver carcinoma and hepatitis B virus infection. The CDR3 sequence is CASNQDGGDPHNEQFF. CDR3 nucleotides: TGTGCAAGCAACCAAGATGGAGGGGACCCCCACAATGAGCAGTTCTTC.